Below, one T cell receptor beta chain is given with its context. The antigen remains unidentified. MiXCR, applied by TCRdb to the 5' RACE reads, yields one record per CDR3 protein. The sample has nearly 200,000 distinct CDR3 sequences; 15% to 20% are singletons. This sample was taken from a study of T-cell memory formation after mild COVID-19. The study's findings and limits: The pre-infection memory compartment contained some responding clones, suggesting cross-reactive memory joined.

Germline CDR1 is SEHNR and CDR2 is FQNEAQ (reference sequence). Trimming cost V 1 base and J 3 bases; bases outside gene matches: 6. There are 16 residues in the CDR3. Material for sequencing was PBMCs or a T cell subset sorted from them (not recorded which). The J gene is TRBJ2-1, the V gene TRBV7-9; TRBD1 aligns across 7 bases. The source of this sequence is an adult woman who had mild COVID-19 (a few samples of this study predate the infection). Cell type and time point are not known. Written as DNA, the CDR3 is TGTGCCAGCAGCTTAGGCTGGACAGGCTACTACAATGAGCAGTTCTTC. Amino acids: CASSLGWTGYYNEQFF. The complete variable domain, with remaining parts taken from reference TRBV7-9 and TRBJ2-1, reads DTGVSQNPRHKITKRGQNVTFRCDPISEHNRLYWYRQTLGQGPEFLTYFQNEAQLEKSRLLSDRFSAERPKGSFSTLEIQRTEQGDSAMYLCASSLGWTGYYNEQFFGPGTRLTVL.